This T cell receptor beta chain is drawn from a study of blood T cell repertoires in COVID-19. Overall study: Some COVID-19 samples were acute and others convalescent; all came from the United States, Italy and Spain.

The CDR3 is 16 amino acids. In germline, CDR1 is MNHNS, CDR2 SASEGT. Trimming took 3 bases from V and 6 from J; bases not matched to a gene: 5. As processed by the authors: Amplified reference gene primers provided the basis for estimating nucleated cell counts. Only in-frame clones appear in the TCRdb table, and some are missing; sequencing was by immunoSEQ multiplex PCR. For V, J and clone size, that table is used; D and trimming come from the DNA. The table has some 78,000 clones, less than 90% seen once. The TCR sequence derives from a man between 60 and 70 years old with active or convalescent COVID-19. V is TRBV6-1 and J is TRBJ2-3, with TRBD2 identical over 14 bases. Sequencing was carried out using peripheral blood. As DNA, the CDR3 is TGTGCCAGCAGTGACCGACTAGCGGGGGGGCCTGATACGCAGTATTTT. It specifies CASSDRLAGGPDTQYF.